This T cell receptor (beta chain) originates from a study of post-analysis software for immune sequencing data. Across the study: Disease trajectories encompassed relapsing-remitting, secondary progressive and progressive-relapsing multiple sclerosis. General study results and limits: By F measure, strong co-clustering occurred among samples prepared in the same batch. In patients, 4 to 6 TRBV segments were more frequent than in controls, with TRBV5-6, TRBV5-1 and TRBV20-1 among them.

This clonotype came up many times. Its antigen remains unknown. This CDR3 is built from 13 residues. The germline V gene has CDR1 SQVTM and CDR2 ANQGSEA. V lost 7 bases and J 5 bases, leaving 17 bases between the germline ends. The TCR beta cDNA libraries carried unique molecular identifiers. cDNA molecules numbering some 500,000 came from approximately 0.91 to 9.4 million T cells. TCRdb recomputed calls from the PCR reads with MiXCR, one row per CDR3 protein. The table includes approximately 730,000 distinct CDR3 sequences, about 43% detected once. Sequencing was performed on blood. The rearrangement uses TRBV29-1 and TRBJ1-2; a weak D match, TRBD1 (5 bases). The origin of this receptor is a girl under 18 with multiple sclerosis. This CDR3 reads CSGQTGTGYGYTF. The CDR3 region has the DNA TGCAGCGGTCAAACCGGGACTGGATATGGCTACACCTTC.